The T cell receptor beta chain described here comes from a study of blood T cell dynamics during melanoma immunotherapy. At the level of the study: Patients with metastatic melanoma got pembrolizumab or nivolumab-ipilimumab as first-line care.

Time point meaning: pre-treatment baseline. Prior systemic cancer therapy, immunosuppressant use and other active malignancies excluded patients. The CDR3 spans 16 residues. Germline V CDR1 and CDR2: SGHAT, FQNNGV. The V gene end was trimmed by 0 bases and the J gene end by 6 bases; junction bases not matched to a gene: 8. Comments on this clone: What it binds is not known.

General observations from the study: The study could not tell melanoma-specific clones from general immune activation.

Each bulk PBMC sample had approximately 350 ng DNA loaded. The assay was immunoSEQ multiplex PCR, and TCRdb's table has in-frame clones only and misses some. The sample lists 9,500 to 11,000 clones; 89% were seen once. This chain joins TRBV11-2 and TRBJ2-7; 10 nucleotides match TRBD2. The sequencing used blood, collected from a patient treated with checkpoint blockade. The sequence came from a human donor with melanoma. The chain's CDR3 is CASSLDYSGRIGEQYF. In DNA, the CDR3 is TGTGCCAGCAGCTTAGACTATAGCGGGAGGATCGGCGAGCAGTACTTC. Complete variable domain (other parts from reference TRBV11-2 and TRBJ2-7): EAGVAQSPRYKIIEKRQSVAFWCNPISGHATLYWYQQILGQGPKLLIQFQNNGVVDDSQLPKDRFSAERLKGVDSTLKIQPAKLEDSAVYLCASSLDYSGRIGEQYFGPGTRLTVT.